The 23 T cell receptor beta chains presented below share a single source sample, sequenced in a study of cytomegalovirus exposure and HLA in healthy donors. It was with 60 Vbeta and 13 Jbeta primers that the PCR ran. Libraries were prepared by immunoSEQ multiplex PCR; TCRdb keeps only in-frame clonotypes and omits some of them. The table lists about 160,000 clones, roughly 78% of them singletons. The specimen sequenced was PBMCs. The receptor source for this set is a man aged 35 to 55 in good health and CMV-seropositive.

This sequence joins TRBV19 and TRBJ1-4, with 7 bases identical to TRBD1. The CDR3 has 15 amino acids. V lost 5 bases to trimming and J lost 5 bases; unmatched junction nucleotides: 8. In germline, CDR1 is LNHDA, CDR2 SQIVND (reference sequence). DNA for the CDR3: TGTGCCAGTAGTCCCCGGGACAGAGCGAATGAAAAACTGTTTTTT. It translates to CASSPRDRANEKLFF.

The chain uses TRBV7-2 and TRBJ2-7; 8 bases agree with TRBD1. In germline, CDR1 is SGHTA, CDR2 FQGNSA. The V gene end was trimmed by 5 bases and the J gene end by 0 bases; junction bases not matched to a gene: 6. This CDR3 has 15 residues. CDR3: CASSARQGSSYEQYF. The CDR3 DNA follows: TGTGCCAGCAGCGCCCGACAGGGGAGCTCCTACGAGCAGTACTTC.

The chain links TRBV7-9 to TRBJ1-1; 10 bases fit TRBD1. The junction had 11 bases not matched to a gene; V was cut back by 5 bases and J by 5 bases. The germline CDR1 and CDR2 sequences are SEHNR and FQNEAQ (reference sequence). The CDR3 covers 16 residues. The CDR3 here is CASSPGTGEKVTEAFF. In nucleotides, the CDR3 is TGTGCCAGCAGCCCCGGGACAGGGGAAAAAGTAACTGAAGCTTTCTTT.

This clone was picked up one time. V gene TRBV2 combines with J gene TRBJ1-5, with 7 nucleotides matching TRBD1. Germline CDR1 SNHLY, CDR2 FYNNEI. The trim removed 6 bases at V and 4 bases at J, leaving 9 bases unmatched. The CDR3 runs to 15 residues. CDR3 residues: CASREGTERNQPQHF. In nucleotides, the CDR3 is TGTGCCAGCAGGGAGGGGACAGAACGAAATCAGCCCCAGCATTTT. Variable domain in full (rest from reference TRBV2 and TRBJ1-5): EPEVTQTPSHQVTQMGQEVILRCVPISNHLYFYWYRQILGQKVEFLVSFYNNEISEKSEIFDDQFSVERPDGSNFTLKIRSTKLEDSAMYFCASREGTERNQPQHFGDGTRLSIL.

With respect to this clone: At one boundary the junction diverges from the germline segment, which might be a read error. The chain has TRBV9 and TRBJ2-7, with D tentatively TRBD1 (6 bases). CDR1 SGDLS and CDR2 YYNGEE come from the germline V gene. The CDR3 covers 16 residues. The CDR3, as DNA: TGTGCCAACAGCCTTACCGGGGACACTCTCACCTACGAGCAGTACTTC. It yields the protein CANSLTGDTLTYEQYF. Drawing the rest from reference TRBV9 and TRBJ2-7, the complete variable domain is DSGVTQTPKHLITATGQRVTLRCSPRSGDLSVYWYQQSLDQGLQFLIQYYNGEERAKGNILERFSAQQFPDLHSELNLSSLELGDSALYFCANSLTGDTLTYEQYFGPGTRLTVT.

The V and J genes are TRBV2 and TRBJ1-1, with D tentatively TRBD1 (5 bases). Trimming cost V 3 bases and J 0 bases, with 11 bases left between them. The CDR3 loop spans 15 amino acids. Germline V gene lookup returns CDR1 SNHLY and CDR2 FYNNEI. The CDR3: CASSDPGHMNTEAFF. The CDR3 nucleotides are TGTGCCAGCAGTGACCCCGGACATATGAACACTGAAGCTTTCTTT.

The chain employs TRBV2 and TRBJ2-7, with D hard to call. CDR1 SNHLY and CDR2 FYNNEI come from the germline V gene. The CDR3 has 14 residues. Deletions cut 3 bases from V and 3 bases from J, with 12 bases between. The CDR3 here is CASSDGRTDYEQYF. DNA of the CDR3: TGTGCCAGCAGTGATGGAAGAACAGACTACGAGCAGTACTTC.

This sequence joins TRBV9 and TRBJ2-2; the match to TRBD1 covers 8 bases. CDR3 length: 18 amino acids. Germline V gene data show CDR1 as SGDLS and CDR2 as YYNGEE. V shed 2 bases and J 3 bases; nucleotides not matched to a gene: 12. Written as DNA, the CDR3 is TGTGCCAGCAGCGTGACTGTTACGGCAGGGGGCTACACCGGGGAGCTGTTTTTT. Translated: CASSVTVTAGGYTGELFF. The whole variable domain, filled in from reference TRBV9 and TRBJ2-2, reads DSGVTQTPKHLITATGQRVTLRCSPRSGDLSVYWYQQSLDQGLQFLIQYYNGEERAKGNILERFSAQQFPDLHSELNLSSLELGDSALYFCASSVTVTAGGYTGELFFGEGSRLTVL.

V is TRBV7-2 and J is TRBJ1-5; a possible D gene is TRBD1 (6 bases). V shed 6 bases and J shed 3 bases, with 12 bases lying between them. The CDR3 has 14 amino acids. The germline gives CDR1 SGHTA, CDR2 FQGNSA. CDR3 residues: CASSNRANNQPQHF. The CDR3 DNA sequence: TGTGCCAGCAGTAACAGGGCCAACAATCAGCCCCAGCATTTT.

A note on this clone: The sample carries other DNA sequences with the same CDR3. This chain's CDR3 is CASSLRDRSGGYTF. The CDR3 coding sequence is TGTGCCAGCAGCCTCAGGGACAGGAGTGGCGGCTACACCTTC. V gene TRBV25-1 combines with J gene TRBJ1-2; 8 bases fit TRBD1. V shed 6 bases and J 8 bases; nucleotides not matched to a gene: 11. Per the germline V gene, CDR1 is MGHDK and CDR2 is SYGVNS. The CDR3 is 14 amino acids.

This rearrangement joins TRBV19 to TRBJ2-7, with TRBD1 matching 9 bases. Germline V gives CDR1 LNHDA, CDR2 SQIVND (reference sequence). V shed 5 bases and J 3 bases; nucleotides not matched to a gene: 14. This CDR3 comprises 17 residues. The CDR3 nucleotides are TGTGCCAGTAGTTTTAACCCCGGGACAGGGAGCCTCTACGAGCAGTACTTC. It yields the protein CASSFNPGTGSLYEQYF.

This clone was seen a single time. This rearrangement joins TRBV27 to TRBJ2-7; a weak D match, TRBD1 (6 bases). Germline CDR1 reads MNHEY; CDR2 reads SMNVEV (reference sequence). V lost 5 bases, J lost 3 bases, and 20 bases lay in between. CDR3 size: 16 residues. CDR3 in amino acids: CASSPYRVGAVYEQYF. Written as DNA, the CDR3 is TGTGCCAGCAGTCCGTACAGGGTCGGGGCGGTCTACGAGCAGTACTTC.

This clone was detected a few times. The chain has TRBV7-2 and TRBJ2-5; TRBD2 agrees at 10 bases. Losses at the gene ends were 5 bases for V and 5 bases for J; bases not matched to a gene: 17. Germline V gene data show CDR1 as SGHTA and CDR2 as FQGNSA. CDR3 length equals 18 residues. This chain's CDR3 is CASSILRGSGGYGETQYF. In DNA, the CDR3 is TGTGCCAGCAGCATCTTGCGGGGTAGCGGGGGGTACGGGGAGACCCAGTACTTC. The full variable domain, rest sourced from reference TRBV7-2 and TRBJ2-5, is GAGVSQSPSNKVTEKGKDVELRCDPISGHTALYWYRQSLGQGLEFLIYFQGNSAPDKSGLPSDRFSAERTGGSVSTLTIQRTQQEDSAVYLCASSILRGSGGYGETQYFGPGTRLLVL.

In regard to this clone: The sample contains more than one DNA sequence encoding this CDR3. V usage is TRBV7-9 and J usage is TRBJ2-7; D perhaps matches TRBD1 (6 bases). Per germline, CDR1 SEHNR and CDR2 FQNEAQ (reference sequence). V lost 5 bases, J lost 4 bases, and 9 bases lay in between. The CDR3 contains 12 residues. The CDR3 bases are TGTGCCAGCAGCCTACAGGGTTACGAGCAGTACTTC. Translating it yields CASSLQGYEQYF.

CDR3 sequence reads: CASSQDSTVNNSPLHF. As DNA, the CDR3 is TGCGCCAGCAGCCAAGATTCGACAGTAAATAATTCACCCCTCCACTTT. The chain combines TRBV4-1 with TRBJ1-6; maybe TRBD1 (5 bases). Trimming stripped 0 bases from V and 5 bases from J, with 11 bases between. The CDR3 totals 16 residues. CDR1 is MGHRA and CDR2 is YSYEKL in the germline V gene.

Here the CDR3 reads CASSLSKGLNTEAFF. DNA for the CDR3: TGTGCCAGCAGTTTAAGCAAGGGGTTAAACACTGAAGCTTTCTTT. The rearrangement uses TRBV27 and TRBJ1-1, with D possibly matching TRBD1 (5 bases). The CDR3 has 15 residues. V lost 2 bases and J 2 bases, leaving 12 bases between the germline ends. CDR1 and CDR2 from the germline V gene are MNHEY and SMNVEV (reference sequence).

The rearrangement links TRBV9 to TRBJ2-3; 7 positions match TRBD2. The germline CDR1 and CDR2 sequences are SGDLS and YYNGEE. The CDR3 extends over 16 amino acids. Unmatched junction bases numbered 8, after V lost 4 bases and J lost 0 bases. CDR3 sequence reads: CASSRTGLTSTDTQYF. In DNA, the CDR3 is TGTGCCAGCAGCCGAACGGGACTAACTAGCACAGATACGCAGTATTTT.

V usage is TRBV5-1 and J usage is TRBJ2-2; 15 bases map to TRBD2. Germline trimming cut 3 bases from V and 1 base from J; bases unmatched to any gene: 4. This CDR3 has 18 amino acids. Germline lookup yields CDR1 SGHRS and CDR2 YFSETQ. This CDR3 is CASSSGLAGGMNTGELFF. As DNA, the CDR3 is TGCGCCAGCAGCTCAGGACTAGCGGGGGGGATGAACACCGGGGAGCTGTTTTTT.

The chain carries TRBV19 and TRBJ1-6; 7 nucleotides line up with TRBD1. Losses at the gene ends were 7 bases for V and 5 bases for J; bases not matched to a gene: 5. The CDR3 length is 14 residues. Germline V gene data show CDR1 as LNHDA and CDR2 as SQIVND (reference sequence). The CDR3 DNA follows: TGTGCCAGTATGCCGGGACAGAATAATTCACCCCTCCACTTT. The encoded protein is CASMPGQNNSPLHF.

V is TRBV7-2 and J is TRBJ1-5, with D possibly matching TRBD1 (6 bases). The CDR3 has 17 residues. Germline V gene data show CDR1 as SGHTA and CDR2 as FQGNSA. V dropped 5 bases and J dropped 1 base, with 18 bases sitting between them. The DNA of the CDR3 is TGTGCCAGCAGCGACCAACAGGCAGGGGTCAGCAATCAGCCCCAGCATTTT. This sequence encodes CASSDQQAGVSNQPQHF.

The chain couples TRBV7-9 to TRBJ2-5; 8 nucleotides line up with TRBD2. The V and J ends lost 5 bases and 0 bases, in that order; junction bases with no gene match: 8. Germline loops: CDR1 SEHNR, CDR2 FQNEAQ (reference sequence). The CDR3 contains 16 residues. This CDR3 reads CASSPGGAGYQETQYF. CDR3 DNA: TGTGCCAGCAGCCCGGGGGGGGCGGGTTACCAAGAGACCCAGTACTTC.

This clone has just one count. The CDR3 DNA sequence: TGTGCCAGCAGCTCTAGCGGGGGGGAAGAGACCCAGTACTTC. Translation: CASSSSGGEETQYF. This chain uses TRBV7-3 with TRBJ2-5, with 12 bases fitting TRBD2. Germline assignment: CDR1 SGHTA and CDR2 FQGTGA. The V segment lost 4 bases and the J segment 3 bases; nucleotides outside the gene matches: 0. The CDR3 contains 14 residues.

This chain joins TRBV30 and TRBJ1-1; perhaps TRBD1 as D (6 bases). Trimming cost V 8 bases and J 7 bases, with 14 bases left between them. The germline V gene encodes CDR1 GTSNPN and CDR2 SVGIG (reference sequence). The CDR3 is made up of 11 amino acids. CDR3 DNA sequence: TGTGCCAGCTACAGGGTTTATGAAGCTTTCTTT. Its translation is CASYRVYEAFF.